A single sample gave rise to the 14 T cell receptor beta chains below, sequenced in a study of cytomegalovirus exposure and HLA in healthy donors. The PCR was carried out with 60 Vbeta primers and 13 Jbeta primers. Data came from immunoSEQ multiplex PCR; TCRdb stores just in-frame clones and leaves some out. The data contain around 150,000 clones, about two thirds of them seen just once; the ten biggest clones take up 2% to 3%. Sequencing was performed on PBMCs. The origin of the receptors is a woman in her thirties or forties in good health and CMV-seronegative.

The rearrangement links TRBV19 to TRBJ2-5; 8 bases are shared with TRBD2. Germline V gene data show CDR1 as LNHDA and CDR2 as SQIVND (reference sequence). With V trimmed by 3 bases and J by 2 bases, 5 bases remained unmatched. The CDR3 totals 15 residues. In DNA form, the CDR3 reads TGTGCCAGTAGTATGGTGCGGGGGGTACAAGAGACCCAGTACTTC. Translated, it gives CASSMVRGVQETQYF.

This chain connects TRBV29-1 to TRBJ2-3, with 10 bases lining up with TRBD1. The CDR3 runs 14 residues. From germline, CDR1 is SQVTM and CDR2 ANQGSEA. The ends lost 6 bases at V and 1 base at J; junction bases unmatched: 4. The CDR3 reads CSVTGGAGTDTQYF. CDR3 in DNA: TGCAGCGTGACAGGGGGCGCCGGCACAGATACGCAGTATTTT.

The V call is TRBV5-1, the J call TRBJ2-7; D gene unclear. The CDR3 runs 14 residues. V was cut by 4 bases and J by 3 bases, with 14 bases left in between. The germline V gene encodes CDR1 SGHRS and CDR2 YFSETQ. CDR3 in DNA: TGCGCCAGCAGCCCTTGGCCAGGTGTCTACGAGCAGTACTTC. Translation: CASSPWPGVYEQYF.

This clone has only one observation. The V gene is TRBV27, the J gene TRBJ2-5, with 9 bases matching TRBD2. The V and J ends lost 3 bases and 5 bases, in that order; junction bases with no gene match: 7. Germline V gene lookup returns CDR1 MNHEY and CDR2 SMNVEV (reference sequence). The CDR3 has 15 residues. The CDR3 sequence is CASSFGSSGGETQYF. The CDR3 region has the DNA TGTGCCAGCAGTTTTGGATCGAGCGGGGGGGAGACCCAGTACTTC.

This chain's CDR3 is CASSSSLFATNEKLFF. The CDR3, as DNA: TGTGCCAGCAGTTCCTCCCTCTTCGCAACTAATGAAAAACTGTTTTTT. V usage is TRBV28 and J usage is TRBJ1-4; D is ambiguous. V was cut by 4 bases and J by 0 bases, with 12 bases left in between. CDR1 MDHEN and CDR2 SYDVKM come from the germline V gene. CDR3 size: 16 residues.

The chain recombines TRBV18 with TRBJ2-3; 10 nucleotides align to TRBD1. With 3 bases clipped from V and 5 bases from J, the junction kept 5 bases outside the gene matches. The CDR3 runs 15 residues. Per the germline V gene, CDR1 is KGHSH and CDR2 is LQKENI. The CDR3 DNA reads as TGTGCCAGCTCACCGGGACAGGGGTCATTAGATACGCAGTATTTT. Its protein product is CASSPGQGSLDTQYF.

In its sample, this clone was seen a few times. The CDR3 reads CASSVVALRGELFF. The CDR3 DNA reads TGTGCCAGCAGCGTAGTTGCCCTTCGGGGGGAGCTGTTTTTT. The chain combines TRBV9 with TRBJ2-2; D is uncertain. The CDR3 contains 14 residues. Germline V CDR1 and CDR2: SGDLS, YYNGEE. V was shortened by 0 bases and J by 8 bases, with 11 bases between the two germline ends.

V is TRBV6-5 and J is TRBJ1-5, with 7 bases aligning to TRBD1. The CDR3 totals 15 residues. Germline values: CDR1 MNHEY, CDR2 SVGAGI. With 5 bases clipped from V and 7 bases from J, the junction kept 11 bases outside the gene matches. The CDR3 loop reads CASSPWGRGEQPQHF. CDR3 in DNA: TGTGCCAGCAGTCCGTGGGGCAGGGGGGAACAGCCCCAGCATTTT.

This clone was seen only a few times. This chain links TRBV18 with TRBJ1-3; no definite D call. The V end was cut by 6 bases, the J end by 0 bases, with 12 bases between. The CDR3 spans 15 residues. Germline V gene data show CDR1 as KGHSH and CDR2 as LQKENI. CDR3 bases: TGTGCCAGCTCCCCGGAGATAAGCTCTGGAAACACCATATATTTT. Translated: CASSPEISSGNTIYF. Full variable domain (rest looked up from reference TRBV18 and TRBJ1-3): NAGVMQNPRHLVRRRGQEARLRCSPMKGHSHVYWYRQLPEEGLKFMVYLQKENIIDESGMPKERFSAEFPKEGPSILRIQQVVRGDSAAYFCASSPEISSGNTIYFGEGSWLTVV.

The count of this clone is one. This rearrangement joins TRBV28 to TRBJ2-7; D possibly corresponds to TRBD2 (6 bases). The CDR3 length is 14 residues. Trimming removed 5 bases from V and 5 bases from J, with 16 bases in between. Per germline, CDR1 MDHEN and CDR2 SYDVKM. The CDR3 loop is CASSLPWTINEQYF. The DNA of the CDR3 is TGTGCCAGCAGTCTCCCCTGGACTATCAACGAGCAGTACTTC.

This clone was found a few times. The genes are TRBV5-1 and TRBJ1-2, with D unresolved. Germline lookup yields CDR1 SGHRS and CDR2 YFSETQ. Trimming pared 0 bases from V and 4 bases from J, leaving 7 bases between. This CDR3 has 13 amino acids. The CDR3 DNA sequence: TGCGCCAGCAGCTTGGCCGACATCTATGGCTACACCTTC. As protein: CASSLADIYGYTF.

The chain couples TRBV6-5 to TRBJ2-7; TRBD2 matches at 13 bases. This CDR3 has 14 residues. The ends lost 5 bases at V and 3 bases at J; junction bases unmatched: 1. The germline CDR1 and CDR2 sequences are MNHEY and SVGAGI. The CDR3 sequence: CASSRLAGGYEQYF. CDR3 bases: TGTGCCAGCAGTCGACTAGCGGGGGGCTACGAGCAGTACTTC.

The chain recombines TRBV27 with TRBJ1-2, with TRBD1 matching over 7 bases. There are 14 residues in the CDR3. V lost 4 bases, J lost 4 bases, and 6 bases stayed unmatched. Germline V gene data show CDR1 as MNHEY and CDR2 as SMNVEV (reference sequence). This CDR3 reads CASSSRQGAYGYTF. The CDR3 nucleotides are TGTGCCAGCAGTTCAAGACAGGGCGCCTATGGCTACACCTTC.

The gene calls are TRBV6-4 and TRBJ1-1, with D maybe TRBD1 (6 bases). Trimming cost V 6 bases and J 2 bases, with 22 bases left between them. The CDR3 consists of 17 residues. The germline CDR1 and CDR2 sequences are MRHNA and SNTAGT. Here the CDR3 reads CASRIQGWGRGNTEAFF. CDR3 nucleotides: TGTGCCAGCAGAATACAGGGTTGGGGCAGGGGAAACACTGAAGCTTTCTTT.